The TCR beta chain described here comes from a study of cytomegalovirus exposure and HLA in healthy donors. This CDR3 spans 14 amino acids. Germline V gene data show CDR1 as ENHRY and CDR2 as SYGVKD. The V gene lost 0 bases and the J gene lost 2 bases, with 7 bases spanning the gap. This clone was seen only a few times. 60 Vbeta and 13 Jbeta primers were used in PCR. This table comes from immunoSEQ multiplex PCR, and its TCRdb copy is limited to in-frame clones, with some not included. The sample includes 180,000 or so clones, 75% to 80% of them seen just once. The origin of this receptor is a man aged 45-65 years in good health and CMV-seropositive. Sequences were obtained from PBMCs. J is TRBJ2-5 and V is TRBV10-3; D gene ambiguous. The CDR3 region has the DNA TGTGCCATCAGTGAGTCAGCGATACAAGAGACCCAGTACTTC. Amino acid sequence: CAISESAIQETQYF.